This T cell receptor beta chain was documented in a study of technical replicates of blood from a few donors. The data were produced by immunoSEQ multiplex PCR, yet TCRdb's version contains in-frame clones alone and is incomplete. The repertoire holds about 100,000 clones, approximately 96% seen once, with about 0.21% in the top ten. V shed 3 bases and J shed 7 bases, with 7 bases lying between them. Germline values: CDR1 MNHGY, CDR2 SVAAGI. The CDR3 spans 13 residues. With regard to this clone: The same CDR3 arises from other DNA sequences in this sample as well.

This clonotype was obtained from a human donor in good health. The sequenced sample consisted of T cells isolated from PBMCs. V usage is TRBV6-9 and J usage is TRBJ1-6; D not certain. CDR3 loop: CASSYNSNSPLHF. The CDR3, as DNA: TGTGCCAGCAGTTACAACAGCAATTCACCCCTCCACTTT.